This T cell receptor beta chain was obtained from a study of T cell responses to AZD1222 COVID-19 vaccine (dated by TCRdb to about 2021). Describing the broader study: TCR sequencing was performed for about 240 trial participants, of whom about 200 were given two doses of AZD1222 and around 25 were given two doses of MenACWY control vaccine. Trial participants were enrolled by age into 18-55, 56-69 and 70-plus year subgroups, with approximately 150, 28 and 58 TCR-sequenced participants respectively. Overall study outcomes, separate from this receptor: Reportedly, almost half of the unique spike-specific TCRs recognized epitopes lying outside the regions that are mutated in the B.1.351 and B.1.1.7 variants. Most participants were white British and females outnumbered males, and the authors suggested that clonal diversity may have been underestimated. The 56-69-year group was small, and its depth increase did not reach significance, likely because of low power. No day 14 peak-response samples were available, so repertoires were characterized only after the peak T cell response. Spike-specific TCR breadth and depth rose significantly after two AZD1222 doses compared with day 0 and with MenACWY recipients. Conclusions about previously exposed vaccinees are limited because only six or seven AZD1222 recipients were SARS-CoV-2 seropositive at baseline. The vaccine-associated CD4 TCRs covered the entire spike protein, and the dominant responses fell in regions 160-218 and 743-854.

Concerning this clone: What this receptor recognizes is not known. Qualities for individual bases were not recorded, and no much larger clone is one base off.

The CDR3 regions of human TCRbeta chains were analyzed by immunosequencing. Per the original workflow: TCRs in the repertoires were matched against a reference library of SARS-CoV-2-specific TCRs that had been generated with the MIRA antigen-specificity platform. Breadth meant the fraction of unique TCRs that were SARS-CoV-2-associated, whereas depth meant the fraction of total T cells that were SARS-CoV-2-associated. Using the MIRA data, each spike-specific TCR was assigned both to the spike region to which the TCR was reactive and to a CD4 or CD8 class. Log10-transformed breadth and depth values were compared by one-way ANOVA with Sidak's multiple comparisons tests. TCRdb provides this immuneACCESS table in a form limited to in-frame rearrangements. Some clones are lacking; in checked studies, under half of them reflect an unresolved V gene, and why the rest are absent is not known. V and J calls and clone size follow that table, whereas D and trimming were derived from the DNA. The sample profile shows 210,000 or so clones; about 93% of them were found once. The leading ten clones occupy more than 0.8% of the sample.

Looking up the germline V gene (reference sequence) yields CDR1 SGHKS and CDR2 YYEKEE. Trimming removed 5 bases from V and 5 bases from J; the gene matches leave 10 bases unexplained. The CDR3, from cysteine to phenylalanine, totals 16 residues. Of all the DNA, just the CDR3 is kept, 48 bases in frame from base 1. Explained via the paper, the time point label denotes: baseline before first vaccination. Read against the paper, the sample's treatment or condition label means: meningococcal conjugate vaccine given as trial control. Samples from vaccinated people were obtained from the UK trials COV001 and COV002, which included a single-blind randomized controlled phase 2/3 trial of AZD1222 (ChAdOx1 nCoV-19) in healthy adults. Trial participant PBMC samples were collected at day 0 and day 28 after the second dose for TCRbeta chain sequencing.

The receptor chain draws on TRBV5-5 and TRBJ2-5, with TRBD2 matching 12 junction bases. This sequence originates from an adult in good health. Specimen: peripheral blood, collected on day 0 of MenACWY control vaccination. DNA sequence: TGTGCCAGCAGTCTAGCGGGGGGGAGGTCGGGCGAGACCCAGTACTTC. Protein translation: CASSLAGGRSGETQYF.